This record looks at one T cell receptor beta chain sequence and its context. Its antigen is currently unknown. The junction and the germline gene differ at one end; a read error may be behind it. These data are taken from a study of blood T cells in healthy people across ages. Study outcomes and limitations: The percentage of naive T cells correlated strongly with TCR beta diversity.

Alongside a J-beta primer mix, a sample-barcoded 5' primer served in a second PCR lasting 7 to 11 cycles. TCRdb processed the 5' RACE reads anew with MiXCR; each CDR3 protein has one entry. The sample carries 1.5 million to 2 million distinct CDR3 sequences, just under 50% recorded once. Each sample gave at least 7 million isolated PBMCs. At least 5.5 micrograms of total RNA were extracted per sample. Germline assignment: CDR1 SGHTA and CDR2 FQGNSA. The CDR3 consists of 18 residues. This receptor was taken from a woman in her thirties or forties in good health. The specimen was blood. This chain links TRBV7-2 with TRBJ2-3, with 11 bases fitting TRBD2. Here the CDR3 DNA reads TGTGCCAGCAGCTTATTTAGGACTAGCGGGCTAAGCACAGATGCGCAGTATTTT. This encodes CASSLFRTSGLSTDAQYF.